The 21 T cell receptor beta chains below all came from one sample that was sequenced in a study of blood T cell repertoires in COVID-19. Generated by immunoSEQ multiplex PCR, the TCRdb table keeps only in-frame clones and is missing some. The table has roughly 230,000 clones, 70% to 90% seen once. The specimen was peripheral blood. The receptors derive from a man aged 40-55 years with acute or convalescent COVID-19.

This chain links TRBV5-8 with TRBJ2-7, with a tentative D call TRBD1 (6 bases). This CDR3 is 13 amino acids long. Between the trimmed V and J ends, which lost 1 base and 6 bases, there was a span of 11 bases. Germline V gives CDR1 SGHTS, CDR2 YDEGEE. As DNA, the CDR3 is TGTGCCAGCAGCTTGAACAGGGTAGGCGAGCAGTACTTC. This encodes CASSLNRVGEQYF.

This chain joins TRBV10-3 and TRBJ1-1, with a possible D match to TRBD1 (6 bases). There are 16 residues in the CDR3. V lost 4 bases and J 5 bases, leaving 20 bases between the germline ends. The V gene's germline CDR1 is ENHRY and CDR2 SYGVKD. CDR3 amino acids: CAISASTGRGGTEAFF. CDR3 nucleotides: TGTGCCATCAGTGCCTCGACAGGTAGAGGTGGTACTGAAGCTTTCTTT.

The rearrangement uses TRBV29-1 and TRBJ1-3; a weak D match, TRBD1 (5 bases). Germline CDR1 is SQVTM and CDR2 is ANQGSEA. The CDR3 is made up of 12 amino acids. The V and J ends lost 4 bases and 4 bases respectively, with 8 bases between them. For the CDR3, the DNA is TGCAGCGTTGGGACAACCGGAAACACCATATATTTT. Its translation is CSVGTTGNTIYF.

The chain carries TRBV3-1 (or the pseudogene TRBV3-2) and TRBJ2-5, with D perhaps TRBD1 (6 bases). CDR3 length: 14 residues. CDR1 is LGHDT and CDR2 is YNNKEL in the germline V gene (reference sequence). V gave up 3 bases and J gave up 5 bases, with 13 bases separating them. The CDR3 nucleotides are TGTGCCAGCAGCCATCCACAGGGTTGGGAGACCCAGTACTTC. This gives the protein CASSHPQGWETQYF.

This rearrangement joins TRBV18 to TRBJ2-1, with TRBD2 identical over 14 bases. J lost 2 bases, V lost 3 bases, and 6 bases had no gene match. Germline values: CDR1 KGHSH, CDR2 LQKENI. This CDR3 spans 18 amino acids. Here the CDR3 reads CASSPRLAGGKTYNEQFF. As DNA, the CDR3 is TGTGCCAGCTCACCTCGACTAGCGGGGGGGAAGACCTACAATGAGCAGTTCTTC.

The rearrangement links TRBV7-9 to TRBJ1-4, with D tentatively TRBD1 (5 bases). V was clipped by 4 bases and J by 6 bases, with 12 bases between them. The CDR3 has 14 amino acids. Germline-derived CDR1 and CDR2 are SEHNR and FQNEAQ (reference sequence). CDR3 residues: CASSSGLPDEKLFF. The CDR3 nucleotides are TGTGCCAGCAGCTCGGGACTTCCAGATGAAAAACTGTTTTTT. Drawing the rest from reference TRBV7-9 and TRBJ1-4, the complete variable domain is DTGVSQNPRHKITKRGQNVTFRCDPISEHNRLYWYRQTLGQGPEFLTYFQNEAQLEKSRLLSDRFSAERPKGSFSTLEIQRTEQGDSAMYLCASSSGLPDEKLFFGSGTQLSVL.

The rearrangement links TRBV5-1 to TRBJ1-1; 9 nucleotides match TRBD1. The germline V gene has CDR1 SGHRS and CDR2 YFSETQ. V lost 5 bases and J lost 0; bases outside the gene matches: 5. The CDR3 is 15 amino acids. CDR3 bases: TGCGCCAGCAGTTCAGGACAGGGGTTGAACACTGAAGCTTTCTTT. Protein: CASSSGQGLNTEAFF.

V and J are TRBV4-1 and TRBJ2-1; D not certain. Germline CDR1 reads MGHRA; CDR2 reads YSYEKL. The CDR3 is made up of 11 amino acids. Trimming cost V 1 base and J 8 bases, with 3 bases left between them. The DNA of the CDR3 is TGCGCCAGCAGCCAAGTCGATGAGCAGTTCTTC. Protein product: CASSQVDEQFF.

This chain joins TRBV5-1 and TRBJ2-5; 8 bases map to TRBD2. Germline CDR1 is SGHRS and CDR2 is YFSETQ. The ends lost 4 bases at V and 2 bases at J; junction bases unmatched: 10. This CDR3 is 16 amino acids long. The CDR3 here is CASSPGGAGGQETQYF. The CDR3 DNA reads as TGCGCCAGCAGCCCGGGGGGGGCTGGCGGGCAAGAGACCCAGTACTTC.

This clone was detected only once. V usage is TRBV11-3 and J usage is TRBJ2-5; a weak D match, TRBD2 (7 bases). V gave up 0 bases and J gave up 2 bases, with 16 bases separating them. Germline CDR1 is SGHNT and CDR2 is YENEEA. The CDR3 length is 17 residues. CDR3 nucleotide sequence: TGTGCCAGCAGCTTAGAAATGGGGGGGCTAAAACAAGAGACCCAGTACTTC. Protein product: CASSLEMGGLKQETQYF.

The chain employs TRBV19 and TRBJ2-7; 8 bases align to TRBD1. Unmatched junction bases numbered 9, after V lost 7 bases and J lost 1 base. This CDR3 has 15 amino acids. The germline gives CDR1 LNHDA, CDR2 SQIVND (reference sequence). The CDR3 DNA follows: TGTGCCAGTACCCTCGGCAGGGGGCTGTCCTACGAGCAGTACTTC. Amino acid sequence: CASTLGRGLSYEQYF. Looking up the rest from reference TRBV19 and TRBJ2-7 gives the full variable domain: DGGITQSPKYLFRKEGQNVTLSCEQNLNHDAMYWYRQDPGQGLRLIYYSQIVNDFQKGDIAEGYSVSREKKESFPLTVTSAQKNPTAFYLCASTLGRGLSYEQYFGPGTRLTVT.

The chain's CDR3 is CASSVLGTGIYGYTF. The CDR3 DNA reads as TGTGCCAGCAGCGTATTGGGGACAGGGATCTATGGCTACACCTTC. V is TRBV9 and J is TRBJ1-2, with 9 bases aligning to TRBD1. Trimming cost V 1 base and J 4 bases; bases outside gene matches: 5. The germline CDR1 and CDR2 sequences are SGDLS and YYNGEE. CDR3 size: 15 residues.

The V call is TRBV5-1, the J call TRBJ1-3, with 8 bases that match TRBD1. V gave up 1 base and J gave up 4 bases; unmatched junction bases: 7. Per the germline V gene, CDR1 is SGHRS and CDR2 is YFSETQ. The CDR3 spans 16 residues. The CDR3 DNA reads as TGCGCCAGCAGCTTGAGGACAGGGCCGACAGGAAACACCATATATTTT. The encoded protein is CASSLRTGPTGNTIYF.

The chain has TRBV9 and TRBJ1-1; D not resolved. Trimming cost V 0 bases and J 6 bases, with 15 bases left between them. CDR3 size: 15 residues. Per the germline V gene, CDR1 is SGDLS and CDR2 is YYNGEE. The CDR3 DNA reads TGTGCCAGCAGCGTAGGGGCAGGTTTGGGTCCTGAAGCTTTCTTT. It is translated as CASSVGAGLGPEAFF.

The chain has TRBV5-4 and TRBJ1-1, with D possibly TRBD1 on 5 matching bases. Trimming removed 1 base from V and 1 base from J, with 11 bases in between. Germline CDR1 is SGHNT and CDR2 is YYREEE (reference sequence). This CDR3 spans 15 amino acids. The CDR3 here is CASSLKGPRNTEAFF. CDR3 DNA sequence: TGTGCCAGCAGCTTGAAGGGGCCCAGGAACACTGAAGCTTTCTTT.

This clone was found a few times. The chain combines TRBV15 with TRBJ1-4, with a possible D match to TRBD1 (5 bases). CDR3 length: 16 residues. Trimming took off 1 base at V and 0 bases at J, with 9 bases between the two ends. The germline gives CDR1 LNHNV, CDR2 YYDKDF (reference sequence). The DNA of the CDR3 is TGTGCCACCAGCAGAGGTCTGACAGCAACTAATGAAAAACTGTTTTTT. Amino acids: CATSRGLTATNEKLFF.

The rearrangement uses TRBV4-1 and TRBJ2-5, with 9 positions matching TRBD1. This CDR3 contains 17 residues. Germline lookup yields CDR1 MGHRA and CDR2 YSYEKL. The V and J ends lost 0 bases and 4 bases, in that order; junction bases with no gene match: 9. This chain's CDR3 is CASSQDGGQGLGETQYF. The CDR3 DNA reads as TGCGCCAGCAGCCAAGATGGAGGACAGGGGTTGGGAGAGACCCAGTACTTC.

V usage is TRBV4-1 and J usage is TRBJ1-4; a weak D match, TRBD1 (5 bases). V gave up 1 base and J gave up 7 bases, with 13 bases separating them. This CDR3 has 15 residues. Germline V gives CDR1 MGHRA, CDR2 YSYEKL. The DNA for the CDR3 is TGCGCCAGCAGCCAAGGTTTGGGGGGTGGTGAAAAACTGTTTTTT. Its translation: CASSQGLGGGEKLFF.

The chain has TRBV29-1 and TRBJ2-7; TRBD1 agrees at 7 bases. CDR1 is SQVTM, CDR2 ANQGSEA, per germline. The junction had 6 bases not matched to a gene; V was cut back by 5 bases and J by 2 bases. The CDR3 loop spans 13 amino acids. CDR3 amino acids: CSVWPGGPYEQYF. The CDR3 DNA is TGCAGCGTTTGGCCAGGGGGACCCTACGAGCAGTACTTC.

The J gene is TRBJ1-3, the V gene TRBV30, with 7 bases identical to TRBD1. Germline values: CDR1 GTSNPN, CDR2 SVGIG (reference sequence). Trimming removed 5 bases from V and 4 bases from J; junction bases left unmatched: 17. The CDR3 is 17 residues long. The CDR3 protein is CAWARSGEGARGNTIYF. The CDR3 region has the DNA TGTGCCTGGGCTCGATCCGGCGAGGGGGCCAGGGGAAACACCATATATTTT.

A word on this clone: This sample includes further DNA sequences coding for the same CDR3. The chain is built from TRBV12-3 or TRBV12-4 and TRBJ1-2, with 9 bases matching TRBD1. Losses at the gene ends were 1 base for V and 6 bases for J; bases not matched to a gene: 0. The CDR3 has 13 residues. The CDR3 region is CASSLGTGDGYTF. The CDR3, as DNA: TGTGCCAGCAGTTTAGGGACAGGGGATGGCTACACCTTC.